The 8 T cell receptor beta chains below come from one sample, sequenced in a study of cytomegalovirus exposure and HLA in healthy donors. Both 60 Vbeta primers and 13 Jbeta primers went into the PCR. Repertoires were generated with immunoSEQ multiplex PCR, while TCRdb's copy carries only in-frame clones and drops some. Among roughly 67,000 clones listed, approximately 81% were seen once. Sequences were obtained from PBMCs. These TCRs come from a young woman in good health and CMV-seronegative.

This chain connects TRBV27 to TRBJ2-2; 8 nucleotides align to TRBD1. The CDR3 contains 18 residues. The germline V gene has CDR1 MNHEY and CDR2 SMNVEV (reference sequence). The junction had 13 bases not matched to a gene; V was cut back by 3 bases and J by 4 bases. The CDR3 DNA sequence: TGTGCCAGCAGTTTCCGGCAGGGGGCGGGAAAAGGCACCGGGGAGCTGTTTTTT. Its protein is CASSFRQGAGKGTGELFF.

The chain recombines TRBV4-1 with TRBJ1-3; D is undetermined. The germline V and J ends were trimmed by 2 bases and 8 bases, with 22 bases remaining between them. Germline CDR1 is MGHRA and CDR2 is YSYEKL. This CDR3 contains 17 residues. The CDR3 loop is CASSQLIRGAPRHTIYF. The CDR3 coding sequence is TGCGCCAGCAGCCAACTTATTCGCGGAGCCCCCCGGCACACCATATATTTT.

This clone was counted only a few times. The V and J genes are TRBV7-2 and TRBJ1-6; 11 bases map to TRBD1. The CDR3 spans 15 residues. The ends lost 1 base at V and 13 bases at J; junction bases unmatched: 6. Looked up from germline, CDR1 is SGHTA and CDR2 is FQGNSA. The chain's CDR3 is CASSLVMGTGGPLHF. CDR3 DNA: TGTGCCAGCAGCTTAGTGATGGGGACAGGGGGTCCCCTCCACTTT.

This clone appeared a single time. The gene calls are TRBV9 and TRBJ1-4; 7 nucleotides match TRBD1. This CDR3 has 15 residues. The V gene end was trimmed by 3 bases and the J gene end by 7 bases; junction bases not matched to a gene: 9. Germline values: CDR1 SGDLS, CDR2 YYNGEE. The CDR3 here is CASSGGTVFGEKLFF. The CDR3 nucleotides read TGTGCCAGCAGCGGCGGGACAGTGTTTGGTGAAAAACTGTTTTTT.

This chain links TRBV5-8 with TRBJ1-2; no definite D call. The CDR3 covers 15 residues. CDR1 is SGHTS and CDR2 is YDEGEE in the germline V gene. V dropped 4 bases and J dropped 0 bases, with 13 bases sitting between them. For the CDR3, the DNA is TGTGCCAGCAGCCCATCGGACTGGACTAACTATGGCTACACCTTC. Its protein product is CASSPSDWTNYGYTF.

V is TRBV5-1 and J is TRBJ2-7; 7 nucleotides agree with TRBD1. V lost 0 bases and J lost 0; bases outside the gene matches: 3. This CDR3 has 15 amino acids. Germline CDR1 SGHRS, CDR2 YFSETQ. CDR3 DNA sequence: TGCGCCAGCAGCTTGGCGACAGGGAGCTCCTACGAGCAGTACTTC. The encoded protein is CASSLATGSSYEQYF.

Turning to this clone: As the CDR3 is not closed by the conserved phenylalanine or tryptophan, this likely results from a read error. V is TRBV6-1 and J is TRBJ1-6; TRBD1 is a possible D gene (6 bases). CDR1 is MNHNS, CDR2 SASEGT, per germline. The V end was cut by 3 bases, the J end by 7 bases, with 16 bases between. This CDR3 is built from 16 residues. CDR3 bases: TGTGCCAGCAGTGAGCCCCTACAGGGCCGCAATTCACCCCTCCACTCT. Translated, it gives CASSEPLQGRNSPLHS.

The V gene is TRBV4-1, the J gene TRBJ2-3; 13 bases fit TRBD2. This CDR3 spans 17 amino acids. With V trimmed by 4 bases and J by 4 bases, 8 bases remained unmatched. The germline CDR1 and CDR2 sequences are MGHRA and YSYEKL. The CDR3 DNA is TGCGCCAGCAGCCCGATGGGACTAGCGGGGATGTCAGATACGCAGTATTTT. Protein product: CASSPMGLAGMSDTQYF.